The clone carrying this TCR beta chain was found once. This entry is derived from a study of blood T cell repertoires in COVID-19. Study details: Some COVID-19 samples were acute and others convalescent; all came from the United States, Italy and Spain.

The V gene's germline CDR1 is MDHEN and CDR2 SYDVKM. The CDR3 length is 16 residues. Trimming at V came to 3 bases and at J to 0 bases, leaving 6 bases not matched to a gene. The method was immunoSEQ multiplex PCR; TCRdb's version includes in-frame clones alone and lacks a portion of them. The sample has some 230,000 clones, approximately 83% seen once. Those who participated ranged in age from roughly 18 to 90 years and resided in about two dozen US areas. This sequence was found in a middle-aged woman with acute COVID-19. The sequenced sample was PBMCs or T cells enriched from blood (not recorded which). The rearrangement links TRBV28 to TRBJ2-3; TRBD1 matches at 7 bases. In DNA, the CDR3 is TGTGCCAGCAGTTTGAGGACAGGCCCTAGCACAGATACGCAGTATTTT. It codes for CASSLRTGPSTDTQYF.